Listed below are T cell receptor beta chains from one sample, sequenced in a study of spatial heterogeneity in lung cancer. TCRdb redid the calling of the 5' RACE reads with MiXCR, one entry per CDR3 protein. The top ten clones hold approximately 24% of a sample with 1,800 or so distinct CDR3 sequences, around 15% of them seen once. The sequencing used normal lung tissue next to the tumor, collected at surgery. All receptors derive from a male donor with early-stage non-small cell lung cancer. Both conserved end residues are part of each CDR3. Fields, in order: V gene, J gene, CDR3 protein.

>TRBV12-3/TRBV12-4|TRBJ2-7
CASILGQGSAEQYF
>TRBV5-6|TRBJ2-1
CASSSSGRRTRYNEQFF
>TRBV5-8|TRBJ1-5
CASSLWDRGQPQHF
>TRBV6-1|TRBJ1-5
CASSAYRFSNQPQHF
>TRBV23-1|TRBJ2-4
CASSLTGAIQYF
>TRBV6-6|TRBJ2-3
CASSYGGQGLGTDTQYF
>TRBV7-9|TRBJ1-4
CASSPLGTGGNEKLFF
>TRBV27|TRBJ2-5
CASSLRQGGLQETQYF
>TRBV2|TRBJ2-1
CASLRDTYNEQFF
>TRBV9|TRBJ2-1
CASSVANEQFF